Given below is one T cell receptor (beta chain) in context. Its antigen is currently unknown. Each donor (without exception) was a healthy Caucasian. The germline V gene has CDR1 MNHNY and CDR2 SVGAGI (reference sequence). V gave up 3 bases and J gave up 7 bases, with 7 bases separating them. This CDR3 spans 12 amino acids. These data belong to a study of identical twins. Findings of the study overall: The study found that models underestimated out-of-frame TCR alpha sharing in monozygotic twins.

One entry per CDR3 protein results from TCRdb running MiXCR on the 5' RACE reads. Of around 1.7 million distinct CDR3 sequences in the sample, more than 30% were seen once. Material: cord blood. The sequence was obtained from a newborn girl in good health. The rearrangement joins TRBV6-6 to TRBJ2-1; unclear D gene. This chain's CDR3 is CASSYLGNEQFF. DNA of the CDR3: TGTGCCAGCAGTTATCTGGGGAATGAGCAGTTCTTC.